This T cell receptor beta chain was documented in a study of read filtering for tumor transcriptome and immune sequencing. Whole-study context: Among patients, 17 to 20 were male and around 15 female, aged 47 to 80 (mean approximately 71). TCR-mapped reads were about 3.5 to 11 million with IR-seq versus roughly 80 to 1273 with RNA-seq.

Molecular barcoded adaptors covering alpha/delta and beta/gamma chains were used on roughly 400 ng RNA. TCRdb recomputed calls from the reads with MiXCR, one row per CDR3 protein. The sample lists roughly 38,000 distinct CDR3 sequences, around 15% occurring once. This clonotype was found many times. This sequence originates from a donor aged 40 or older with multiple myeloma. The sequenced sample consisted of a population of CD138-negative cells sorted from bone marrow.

This chain's CDR3 is CSVGGQNQPQHF. The CDR3 bases are TGCAGCGTTGGCGGTCAGAATCAGCCCCAGCATTTT. This chain joins TRBV29-1 and TRBJ1-5; D gene ambiguous. The CDR3 length is 12 residues. The V gene lost 4 bases and the J gene lost 4 bases, with 8 bases spanning the gap. The germline gives CDR1 SQVTM, CDR2 ANQGSEA.